These T cell receptor beta chains were read from a single sample in a study of T cell repertoires in cytomegalovirus infection. TCRdb reprocessed the reads via MiXCR and lists one record per CDR3 protein. The table records some 130,000 distinct CDR3 sequences, 20% to 30% of them present only once. These TCRs are of unknown antigen specificity. Sequenced sample: PBMCs, sequenced either directly or after in vitro stimulation (not recorded which). The receptors here all came from a human donor in good health (CMV status not recorded). Some clones in this sample may be carry-over from other donors' samples. The CDR3 runs from the conserved cysteine through the conserved F or W. Each record gives: V gene, J gene, D gene, clone size, CDR3 protein, CDR3 DNA. D genes are given only for firm matches. Not all rows give a size; the values are once, few, many and, for expanded clones, a class.

v_call: TRBV20-1
j_call: TRBJ2-1
d_call: -
clone_size: -
cdr3_aa: CSAHGGQTYNEQFF
cdr3_nt: TGCAGTGCCCACGGCGGCCAGACTTACAATGAGCAGTTCTTC

v_call: TRBV7-8
j_call: TRBJ2-5
d_call: -
clone_size: many
cdr3_aa: CASSLAEGAQETQYF
cdr3_nt: TGTGCCAGCAGCTTAGCGGAGGGAGCCCAAGAGACCCAGTACTTC

v_call: TRBV4-1
j_call: TRBJ2-3
d_call: -
clone_size: -
cdr3_aa: CASSQDEAGPDTQYF
cdr3_nt: TGCGCCAGCAGCCAAGATGAGGCGGGACCCGATACGCAGTATTTT

v_call: TRBV7-2
j_call: TRBJ2-1
d_call: -
clone_size: -
cdr3_aa: CASSGGGTYNEQFF
cdr3_nt: TGTGCCTCGTCAGGGGGGGGGACCTACAATGAGCAGTTCTTC

v_call: TRBV5-1
j_call: TRBJ2-1
d_call: -
clone_size: many
cdr3_aa: CASSLTGQANNEQFF
cdr3_nt: TGCGCCAGCAGCTTGACTGGGCAGGCCAACAATGAGCAGTTCTTC

v_call: TRBV12-3/TRBV12-4
j_call: TRBJ2-7
d_call: -
clone_size: -
cdr3_aa: CASSSNRGGLREQYF
cdr3_nt: TGTGCCAGCAGTTCGAACAGGGGAGGTCTGAGGGAGCAGTACTTC

v_call: TRBV27
j_call: TRBJ2-3
d_call: TRBD2
clone_size: -
cdr3_aa: CASSTGTSGFTDTQYF
cdr3_nt: TGTGCCAGCAGTACCGGGACTAGCGGGTTCACAGATACGCAGTATTTT

v_call: TRBV10-3
j_call: TRBJ2-1
d_call: -
clone_size: -
cdr3_aa: CAISPLGSVEQFF
cdr3_nt: TGTGCCATCAGTCCACTCGGCTCGGTTGAGCAGTTCTTC

v_call: TRBV9
j_call: TRBJ2-1
d_call: -
clone_size: -
cdr3_aa: CASSGAPSVSYNEQFF
cdr3_nt: TGTGCCAGCAGCGGAGCCCCCAGCGTCTCCTACAATGAGCAGTTCTTC

v_call: TRBV7-2
j_call: TRBJ2-2
d_call: TRBD1
clone_size: -
cdr3_aa: CASRPRTGGNTGELFF
cdr3_nt: TGTGCCAGCAGACCAAGGACAGGGGGGAACACCGGGGAGCTGTTTTTT

v_call: TRBV7-2
j_call: TRBJ2-3
d_call: -
clone_size: -
cdr3_aa: CASSYFSDTQYF
cdr3_nt: TGTGCCAGCAGCTACTTTTCAGATACGCAGTATTTT

v_call: TRBV14
j_call: TRBJ2-5
d_call: -
clone_size: many
cdr3_aa: CASSLDQETQYF
cdr3_nt: TGTGCCAGCAGCCTGGACCAAGAGACCCAGTACTTC

v_call: TRBV12-3/TRBV12-4
j_call: TRBJ1-4
d_call: TRBD1
clone_size: few
cdr3_aa: CASSIHRGRAEKLFF
cdr3_nt: TGTGCCAGCAGTATCCACAGGGGGCGGGCTGAAAAACTGTTTTTT

v_call: TRBV20-1
j_call: TRBJ1-6
d_call: TRBD1
clone_size: -
cdr3_aa: CSAHTGGASYNSPLHF
cdr3_nt: TGCAGTGCTCACACAGGGGGCGCCTCCTATAATTCACCCCTCCACTTT

v_call: TRBV6-5
j_call: TRBJ1-2
d_call: -
clone_size: -
cdr3_aa: CASRESSVFYGYTF
cdr3_nt: TGTGCCAGCAGGGAATCGTCGGTGTTCTATGGCTACACCTTC

v_call: TRBV27
j_call: TRBJ1-1
d_call: TRBD1
clone_size: -
cdr3_aa: CASSSRDSWTEAFF
cdr3_nt: TGTGCCAGCAGCTCCCGGGACAGTTGGACTGAAGCTTTCTTT

v_call: TRBV19
j_call: TRBJ2-2
d_call: -
clone_size: few
cdr3_aa: CASRLGLGRTGELFF
cdr3_nt: TGTGCCAGTAGACTAGGTCTAGGCCGCACCGGGGAGCTGTTTTTT

v_call: TRBV12-3/TRBV12-4
j_call: TRBJ1-4
d_call: TRBD1
clone_size: -
cdr3_aa: CASSPDRDNEKLFF
cdr3_nt: TGTGCCAGCAGCCCGGACAGGGATAATGAAAAACTGTTTTTT

v_call: TRBV25-1
j_call: TRBJ2-5
d_call: -
clone_size: -
cdr3_aa: CASSEGAQYF
cdr3_nt: TGTGCCAGCAGTGAGGGAGCCCAGTACTTC

v_call: TRBV20-1
j_call: TRBJ2-7
d_call: -
clone_size: few
cdr3_aa: CSAIQGGRSYEQYF
cdr3_nt: TGCAGTGCTATCCAAGGGGGTCGCTCCTACGAGCAGTACTTC

v_call: TRBV12-3/TRBV12-4
j_call: TRBJ1-2
d_call: -
clone_size: many
cdr3_aa: CASSLNGGGYTF
cdr3_nt: TGTGCCAGCAGTTTAAACGGCGGGGGCTACACCTTC

v_call: TRBV20-1
j_call: TRBJ2-3
d_call: -
clone_size: -
cdr3_aa: CSVFPLGEGLTDTQYF
cdr3_nt: TGCAGTGTGTTCCCCCTAGGCGAGGGCCTGACAGATACGCAGTATTTT

v_call: TRBV15
j_call: TRBJ1-5
d_call: TRBD1
clone_size: -
cdr3_aa: CATSRVRQGDQPQHF
cdr3_nt: TGTGCCACCAGCAGAGTGAGGCAGGGGGATCAGCCCCAGCATTTT

v_call: TRBV15
j_call: TRBJ2-1
d_call: -
clone_size: few
cdr3_aa: CATSRGNSGNEQFF
cdr3_nt: TGTGCCACCAGCAGAGGTAATAGCGGCAATGAGCAGTTCTTC

v_call: TRBV20-1
j_call: TRBJ2-5
d_call: TRBD1
clone_size: -
cdr3_aa: CSASQGAVYQETQYF
cdr3_nt: TGCAGTGCATCGCAGGGGGCGGTGTACCAAGAGACCCAGTACTTC

v_call: TRBV7-6
j_call: TRBJ2-5
d_call: -
clone_size: -
cdr3_aa: CASSPDSTETQYF
cdr3_nt: TGTGCCAGCAGCCCAGACTCCACAGAGACCCAGTACTTC

v_call: TRBV12-3/TRBV12-4
j_call: TRBJ2-5
d_call: TRBD2
clone_size: many
cdr3_aa: CASREGQETQYF
cdr3_nt: TGTGCCAGCCGGGAGGGGCAAGAGACCCAGTACTTC

v_call: TRBV6-2/TRBV6-3
j_call: TRBJ1-5
d_call: -
clone_size: -
cdr3_aa: CASSFVGRQNQPQHF
cdr3_nt: TGTGCCAGCAGTTTCGTCGGCAGACAGAATCAGCCCCAGCATTTT

v_call: TRBV7-2
j_call: TRBJ1-2
d_call: TRBD1
clone_size: -
cdr3_aa: CASLMTGNYGYTF
cdr3_nt: TGTGCCAGCCTCATGACAGGGAACTATGGCTACACCTTC

v_call: TRBV20-1
j_call: TRBJ2-7
d_call: TRBD2
clone_size: few
cdr3_aa: CSAEIAGRSYEQYF
cdr3_nt: TGCAGTGCGGAGATAGCGGGCCGCTCCTACGAGCAGTACTTC

v_call: TRBV6-5
j_call: TRBJ2-7
d_call: -
clone_size: -
cdr3_aa: CASSSDSQTYEQYF
cdr3_nt: TGTGCCAGCAGTTCCGACAGCCAGACCTACGAGCAGTACTTC

v_call: TRBV27
j_call: TRBJ2-5
d_call: TRBD1
clone_size: -
cdr3_aa: CASSLWAGTGGGETQYF
cdr3_nt: TGTGCCAGCAGTTTATGGGCCGGGACAGGGGGAGGAGAGACCCAGTACTTC

v_call: TRBV7-2
j_call: TRBJ2-7
d_call: TRBD1
clone_size: many
cdr3_aa: CASSEPRQGPLEQYF
cdr3_nt: TGTGCCAGCAGCGAGCCCCGACAGGGTCCCCTCGAGCAGTACTTC

v_call: TRBV9
j_call: TRBJ2-1
d_call: -
clone_size: medium-sized
cdr3_aa: CASSGLVANEQFF
cdr3_nt: TGTGCCAGCAGCGGATTAGTTGCGAATGAGCAGTTCTTC

v_call: TRBV4-3
j_call: TRBJ2-3
d_call: TRBD1
clone_size: few
cdr3_aa: CASSQEGTGTDTQYF
cdr3_nt: TGCGCCAGCAGCCAAGAGGGGACAGGCACAGATACGCAGTATTTT

v_call: TRBV6-5
j_call: TRBJ2-2
d_call: TRBD2
clone_size: -
cdr3_aa: CASSYSTSGSTGELFF
cdr3_nt: TGTGCCAGCAGTTACTCGACTAGCGGGAGCACCGGGGAGCTGTTTTTT

v_call: TRBV5-1
j_call: TRBJ2-5
d_call: TRBD2
clone_size: -
cdr3_aa: CASRIRTSGEETQYF
cdr3_nt: TGCGCCAGCAGAATAAGGACTAGCGGGGAAGAGACCCAGTACTTC

v_call: TRBV4-1
j_call: TRBJ2-6
d_call: TRBD2
clone_size: -
cdr3_aa: CASSQASGSSAGANVLTF
cdr3_nt: TGCGCCAGCAGCCAAGCTAGCGGGAGCTCAGCTGGGGCCAACGTCCTGACTTTC

v_call: TRBV3-1
j_call: TRBJ2-5
d_call: TRBD2
clone_size: -
cdr3_aa: CASSTTSGKATQYF
cdr3_nt: TGTGCCAGCAGTACGACTAGCGGGAAGGCGACCCAGTACTTC

v_call: TRBV4-3
j_call: TRBJ1-2
d_call: -
clone_size: few
cdr3_aa: CASSQVANNYGYTF
cdr3_nt: TGCGCCAGCAGCCAAGTCGCGAATAACTATGGCTACACCTTC

v_call: TRBV12-3/TRBV12-4
j_call: TRBJ1-2
d_call: -
clone_size: -
cdr3_aa: CASSFHRPGGEYGYTF
cdr3_nt: TGTGCCAGCAGTTTTCATCGGCCAGGCGGCGAATATGGCTACACCTTC

v_call: TRBV10-3
j_call: TRBJ2-5
d_call: TRBD1
clone_size: few
cdr3_aa: CAISEGQGAKETQYF
cdr3_nt: TGTGCCATCAGTGAGGGCCAGGGGGCAAAAGAGACCCAGTACTTC

v_call: TRBV19
j_call: TRBJ2-7
d_call: -
clone_size: -
cdr3_aa: CASSSSLEGASYEQYF
cdr3_nt: TGTGCCAGTAGTTCCTCTCTCGAAGGGGCGAGCTACGAGCAGTACTTC

v_call: TRBV27
j_call: TRBJ2-3
d_call: TRBD2
clone_size: -
cdr3_aa: CASSSTPPRGSRDTQYF
cdr3_nt: TGTGCCAGCAGTTCTACCCCCCCCCGCGGGAGTAGGGATACGCAGTATTTT

v_call: TRBV6-1
j_call: TRBJ1-1
d_call: -
clone_size: many
cdr3_aa: CASSAPGGNTEAFF
cdr3_nt: TGTGCCAGCAGTGCGCCTGGGGGGAACACTGAAGCTTTCTTT

v_call: TRBV27
j_call: TRBJ1-5
d_call: TRBD1
clone_size: many
cdr3_aa: CASSPGQGRGADQPQHF
cdr3_nt: TGTGCCAGCAGTCCGGGACAGGGTCGTGGAGCAGATCAGCCCCAGCATTTT